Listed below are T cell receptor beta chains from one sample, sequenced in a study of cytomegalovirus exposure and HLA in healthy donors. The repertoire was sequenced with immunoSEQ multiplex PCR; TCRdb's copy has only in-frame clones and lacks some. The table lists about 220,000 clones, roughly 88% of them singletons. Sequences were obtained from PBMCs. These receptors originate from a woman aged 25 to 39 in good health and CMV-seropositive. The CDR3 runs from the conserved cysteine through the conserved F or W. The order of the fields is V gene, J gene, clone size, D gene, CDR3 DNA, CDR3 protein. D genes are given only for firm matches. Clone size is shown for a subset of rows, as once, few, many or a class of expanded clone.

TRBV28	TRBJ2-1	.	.	TGTGCCAGCACGGGGGCGAGGAATGAGCAGTTCTTC	CASTGARNEQFF
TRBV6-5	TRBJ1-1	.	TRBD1	TGTGCCAGCAGTAGGGGACAGGGGATCACTGAAGCTTTCTTT	CASSRGQGITEAFF
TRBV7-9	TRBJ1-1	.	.	TGTGCCAGCAGCTTAGGGGCAAGTGAAGCTTTCTTT	CASSLGASEAFF
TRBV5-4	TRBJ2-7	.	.	TGTGCCAGCAGCTTGGTGGCTAGCGAGGACGAGCAGTACTTC	CASSLVASEDEQYF
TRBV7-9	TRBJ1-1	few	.	TGTGCCAGCAGCTTGGTGAACACTGAAGCTTTCTTT	CASSLVNTEAFF
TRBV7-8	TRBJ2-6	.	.	TGTGCCAGCAGGAAGGCTGGGGCCAACGTCCTGACTTTC	CASRKAGANVLTF
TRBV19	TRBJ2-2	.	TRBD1	TGTGCCAGTAGCCCCGGGACAGCCGTGGGCGGGGAGCTGTTTTTT	CASSPGTAVGGELFF
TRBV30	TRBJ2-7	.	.	TGTGCCTGGAGGTTAGATCGCAGTTACGAGCAGTACTTC	CAWRLDRSYEQYF
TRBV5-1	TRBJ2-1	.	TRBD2	TGCGCCAGCAGCCCAAGATCGTCTGGAGCGGGACGGGGCAATGAGCAGTTCTTC	CASSPRSSGAGRGNEQFF
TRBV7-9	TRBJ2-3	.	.	TGTGCCAGCAGCCAGACGTTGCCTAGCACAGATACGCAGTATTTT	CASSQTLPSTDTQYF